These 15 T cell receptor beta chains were sequenced from one sample in a study of cytomegalovirus exposure and HLA in healthy donors. Use of 60 Vbeta and 13 Jbeta primers characterized the PCR. Method: immunoSEQ multiplex PCR; TCRdb's copy keeps in-frame clones and lacks some. The sample has about 300,000 clones, 86% seen once; the top ten hold less than 4.5%. Specimen: PBMCs. These receptors were obtained from a man aged 40-50 years in good health and CMV-seropositive.

The chain is built from TRBV19 and TRBJ2-2; D is ambiguous. CDR3 length equals 12 residues. V lost 1 base and J lost 8, with 5 bases in between. Germline V lookup: CDR1 LNHDA, CDR2 SQIVND (reference sequence). CDR3 DNA: TGTGCCAGTAGTATAGTGGCTGGGGAGCTGTTTTTT. Amino acids: CASSIVAGELFF.

The chain recombines TRBV7-2 with TRBJ1-5; 9 nucleotides align to TRBD1. CDR3 length equals 13 residues. Germline V CDR1 and CDR2: SGHTA, FQGNSA. Trimming cost V 5 bases and J 7 bases; bases outside gene matches: 3. The CDR3 nucleotides are TGTGCCAGCAGCACGACAGGGGGACAGCCCCAGCATTTT. Translation: CASSTTGGQPQHF. The complete variable domain, with remaining parts taken from reference TRBV7-2 and TRBJ1-5, reads GAGVSQSPSNKVTEKGKDVELRCDPISGHTALYWYRQSLGQGLEFLIYFQGNSAPDKSGLPSDRFSAERTGGSVSTLTIQRTQQEDSAVYLCASSTTGGQPQHFGDGTRLSIL.

The count of this clone is one. The CDR3 loop is CASSEVSNGEQYF. The CDR3 nucleotides are TGTGCCAGCAGTGAAGTAAGTAACGGGGAGCAGTACTTC. This rearrangement joins TRBV6-1 to TRBJ2-7; D unclear. V was cut by 1 base and J by 7 bases, with 11 bases left in between. There are 13 residues in the CDR3. Germline V gene lookup returns CDR1 MNHNS and CDR2 SASEGT.

This chain joins TRBV5-1 and TRBJ2-5, with 7 bases fitting TRBD2. The CDR3 totals 17 residues. In germline, CDR1 is SGHRS, CDR2 YFSETQ. V was pared by 0 bases and J by 2 bases, with 10 bases of the junction left unmatched. Here the CDR3 reads CASSLGVVGGDQETQYF. For the CDR3, the DNA is TGCGCCAGCAGCTTGGGGGTCGTGGGGGGGGATCAAGAGACCCAGTACTTC.

This clone was seen a handful of times. The CDR3 DNA reads TGTGCCAGCAGCTCCCGGGCCCGGGAGGGAGGAAATACGTTTTTT. This codes for CASSSRAREGGNTFF. The chain uses TRBV7-8 and TRBJ1-4; D remains ambiguous. Germline V gene lookup returns CDR1 SGHVS and CDR2 FQNEAQ. With 4 bases removed from V and 16 bases from J, the gap between germline ends came to 25 bases. This CDR3 region has 15 residues.

This chain links TRBV7-9 with TRBJ2-1; TRBD2 is a possible D gene (6 bases). V lost 3 bases, J lost 3 bases, and 12 bases lay in between. The CDR3 is 15 residues long. CDR1 and CDR2 (germline): SEHNR, FQNEAQ (reference sequence). The CDR3 loop is CASSLEGFYYNEQFF. Written as DNA, the CDR3 is TGTGCCAGCAGCTTGGAGGGGTTTTACTACAATGAGCAGTTCTTC.

The chain recombines TRBV19 with TRBJ2-6; TRBD1 agrees at 8 bases. The CDR3 is made up of 17 amino acids. The V and J ends lost 5 bases and 2 bases, in that order; junction bases with no gene match: 8. Germline lookup yields CDR1 LNHDA and CDR2 SQIVND (reference sequence). The CDR3 nucleotides are TGTGCCAGTAGTCTCACAGGGGGATTAGCTGGGGCCAACGTCCTGACTTTC. Its protein is CASSLTGGLAGANVLTF.

This CDR3 is CASGYGQGFNYGYTF. The CDR3 DNA reads as TGTGCCAGCGGATACGGACAGGGGTTTAACTATGGCTACACCTTC. The rearrangement links TRBV6-1 to TRBJ1-2, with 9 bases fitting TRBD1. V gave up 8 bases and J gave up 1 base; unmatched junction bases: 8. The CDR3 loop spans 15 amino acids. CDR1 and CDR2 (germline): MNHNS, SASEGT.

This clone has only one observation. This chain uses TRBV19 with TRBJ1-5; 8 bases agree with TRBD1. Per germline, CDR1 LNHDA and CDR2 SQIVND (reference sequence). The CDR3 runs to 16 residues. J was trimmed by 3 bases and V by 6 bases; bases with no gene match: 10. In DNA, the CDR3 is TGTGCCAGTAGACGACAGGGGCAAGGATACAATCAGCCCCAGCATTTT. It translates to CASRRQGQGYNQPQHF.

Here the CDR3 DNA reads TGCGCCAGCAGCTTCGGGTCTCAAGAAAAACTGTTTTTT. This gives the protein CASSFGSQEKLFF. This chain connects TRBV5-1 to TRBJ1-4, with unresolved D. The CDR3 is 13 residues long. Germline V gene sequence: CDR1 SGHRS, CDR2 YFSETQ. Trimming stripped 2 bases from V and 8 bases from J, with 10 bases between.

This rearrangement joins TRBV6-6 to TRBJ1-5; the D gene is possibly TRBD1 (5 bases). Trimming took off 0 bases at V and 9 bases at J, with 9 bases between the two ends. The germline V gene encodes CDR1 MNHNY and CDR2 SVGAGI (reference sequence). The CDR3 loop spans 13 amino acids. The CDR3 region is CASSYSGVGPQHF. DNA for the CDR3: TGTGCCAGCAGTTACTCAGGGGTCGGGCCCCAGCATTTT.

For this clone: Other DNA sequences in this sample translate to the same CDR3. The V gene is TRBV10-3, the J gene TRBJ1-5, with TRBD1 identical over 7 bases. CDR1 and CDR2 (germline): ENHRY, SYGVKD. The CDR3 is made up of 13 amino acids. V lost 10 bases, J lost 3 bases, and 6 bases stayed unmatched. CDR3 amino acids: CATTGQVNQPQHF. CDR3 sequence (DNA): TGTGCCACTACAGGACAGGTCAATCAGCCCCAGCATTTT.

The chain joins TRBV9 to TRBJ2-2; 13 bases are a match to TRBD2. The V gene end was trimmed by 0 bases and the J gene end by 7 bases; junction bases not matched to a gene: 6. CDR1 and CDR2 from the germline V gene are SGDLS and YYNGEE. The CDR3 contains 17 residues. CDR3 DNA: TGTGCCAGCAGCGTAGACGAGACTAGCGGGAGGTTCGGGGAGCTGTTTTTT. This codes for CASSVDETSGRFGELFF.

Points on this clone: This CDR3 is also generated by other DNA sequences in the sample. The chain links TRBV30 to TRBJ2-1, with a tentative D call TRBD2 (6 bases). CDR1 GTSNPN and CDR2 SVGIG come from the germline V gene (reference sequence). V gave up 3 bases and J gave up 5 bases, with 17 bases separating them. CDR3 size: 15 residues. CDR3 sequence reads: CAWSPTSPPHNEQFF. CDR3 DNA sequence: TGTGCCTGGAGCCCTACTAGCCCGCCCCACAATGAGCAGTTCTTC.

The V gene is TRBV5-1, the J gene TRBJ2-1; 8 bases align to TRBD1. With 4 bases clipped from V and 6 bases from J, the junction kept 9 bases outside the gene matches. Germline CDR1 reads SGHRS; CDR2 reads YFSETQ. CDR3 length: 15 amino acids. CDR3 sequence (DNA): TGCGCCAGCAGCCCGGACAGGGTAAGGTCCAATGAGCAGTTCTTC. Encoded protein: CASSPDRVRSNEQFF.